The sequence of this T cell receptor (beta chain) was determined in a study of CD8 T cells in Susac syndrome. With random hexamers, roughly 0.45 to 1 ug RNA was reverse transcribed. By means of immunoSEQ multiplex PCR, TCR beta CDR3 spanning 54 Vbeta and 13 Jbeta underwent amplification. TCRdb analysed the immunoSEQ multiplex PCR reads with MiXCR anew, one entry per CDR3 protein. The profile shows about 430,000 distinct CDR3 sequences, around 83% of them singletons. V was pared by 4 bases and J by 3 bases, with 10 bases between. This CDR3 is built from 14 residues. The germline gives CDR1 MGHRA, CDR2 YSYEKL. The study's findings and limits: In its TCR sequencing and HLA analysis, the study acknowledged that the number of individuals was relatively small.

Concerning this clonotype itself: Its target is unknown.

Sequences were obtained from CD8+ T cells from PBMCs. The sequence derives from a human donor with multiple sclerosis. The gene calls are TRBV4-1 and TRBJ1-5; D is unclear. The DNA of the CDR3 is TGCGCCAGCAGCCCCAGGCAGGACAATCAGCCCCAGCATTTT. Protein sequence: CASSPRQDNQPQHF.